This TCR beta chain was captured in a study of cytomegalovirus exposure and HLA in healthy donors. The J segment lost 15 bases and the V segment lost 0 bases, leaving 6 bases of the junction unmatched. Looked up from germline, CDR1 is SGHTS and CDR2 is YDEGEE. The CDR3 has 13 residues. PCR used 60 Vbeta primers and 13 Jbeta primers. The data were produced by immunoSEQ multiplex PCR, yet TCRdb's version contains in-frame clones alone and is incomplete. The table shows approximately 190,000 clones, with approximately 85% occurring only once. The sequence was collected from a woman in her late teens or twenties in good health and CMV-seronegative. The chain has TRBV5-8 and TRBJ1-4; 9 nucleotides match TRBD1. The specimen sequenced was PBMCs. As DNA, the CDR3 is TGTGCCAGCAGCTTGGACAGGGGGCAAGTGTTGTTTTTT. This gives the protein CASSLDRGQVLFF.